This TCR beta chain was found in a study of neurological immune-mediated disorders. Regarding the study as a whole: None of the CDR3 amino acid sequences of expanded clones were shared across subjects, and this suggested private repertoires in all groups.

Time point here: longitudinal time-point 1 (baseline). Germline V CDR1 and CDR2: SQVTM, ANQGSEA. V lost 1 base, J lost 4 bases, and 11 bases lay in between. This CDR3 is built from 14 residues. The cDNA came from 5'RACE, which used 10-nucleotide random UMIs. From the 5' RACE reads, TCRdb called clonotypes with MiXCR, one entry per CDR3 protein. The table records about 57,000 distinct CDR3 sequences, about 10% of them present only once. This clonotype was picked up a small number of times. The antigen is undetermined. The TCR originated in a male donor with HTLV-1-associated myelopathy (HAM/TSP). Sequencing used PBMCs. V is TRBV29-1 and J is TRBJ2-1; D may be TRBD1 (6 bases). The CDR3 DNA reads as TGCAGCGTTGAAGGGCAGGGGCCTTACAATGAGCAGTTCTTC. Encoded protein: CSVEGQGPYNEQFF.